The TCR beta chain described here comes from a study of CD8 T cells in ankylosing spondylitis. Overall study findings and caveats: Disease-linked clones proved CD8+ and comparatively uncommon in peripheral blood.

The CDR3 is 18 residues long. Germline V gives CDR1 MNHEY, CDR2 SVGEGT. With V trimmed by 0 bases and J by 5 bases, 11 bases remained unmatched. The table lists this clonotype with a few counts. Its antigen is currently unknown. Researchers built TCR beta libraries using quantitative 5'-RACE with molecular barcodes. Via MiXCR, TCRdb re-called the 5' RACE reads, giving one row per CDR3 protein. The sample consists of more than 150,000 distinct CDR3 sequences, approximately 10% of them appearing once. The origin of this receptor is a male donor with ankylosing spondylitis or in good health (not recorded which). The chain combines TRBV6-2 or TRBV6-3 with TRBJ2-1, with 9 bases matching TRBD1. The sequencing sample was made of blood, either unsorted or a sorted T cell fraction (not recorded which). As DNA, the CDR3 is TGTGCCAGCAGTTACTCCGGGGACAGGGCCCGAAGGGACAATGAGCAGTTCTTC. This codes for CASSYSGDRARRDNEQFF.